The 27 T cell receptor beta chains in this list originate from one sample, sequenced in a study of persistence of HIV-infected CD4 T cells. This was the immunoSEQ version 4 assay in survey mode. Repertoires were generated with immunoSEQ multiplex PCR, while TCRdb's copy carries only in-frame clones and drops some. The sample consists of some 32,000 clones, 75% to 85% of them appearing once. Their target antigens are unknown. Cells were stimulated with overlapping HIV-1 Gag 15-mer peptides. Memory cells lacking CD40L and CD69 with high CD45RO were sorted. Here the sequenced sample was CD4+ T cells sorted from PBMCs after roughly 18-hour stimulation, taken from a patient who received antiretroviral therapy. These receptors originate from an adult woman with HIV who was CMV-seropositive.

This chain links TRBV27 with TRBJ1-2; weak D call: TRBD1 (6 bases). The germline V and J ends were trimmed by 5 bases and 0 bases, with 13 bases remaining between them. The CDR3 covers 15 residues. From germline, CDR1 is MNHEY and CDR2 SMNVEV (reference sequence). CDR3 DNA: TGTGCCAGCAGTCCAACGGGACAAACTAACTATGGCTACACCTTC. It translates to CASSPTGQTNYGYTF.

The rearrangement uses TRBV19 and TRBJ1-6, with D unclear. The CDR3 sequence is 15 residues long. Trimming took 3 bases from V and 7 from J, leaving 13 bases between them. Germline V gene data show CDR1 as LNHDA and CDR2 as SQIVND (reference sequence). The CDR3 spells CASSIGGPGNSPLHF. DNA of the CDR3: TGTGCCAGTAGTATTGGCGGGCCGGGGAATTCACCCCTCCACTTT.

The rearrangement links TRBV7-2 to TRBJ1-1, with 7 bases identical to TRBD1. Per germline, CDR1 SGHTA and CDR2 FQGNSA. V lost 5 bases, J lost 1 base, and 4 bases stayed unmatched. This CDR3 is 14 amino acids long. The CDR3, as DNA: TGTGCCAGCAGCCCGGGACAGAAGAACACTGAAGCTTTCTTT. Residues: CASSPGQKNTEAFF. Looking up the rest from reference TRBV7-2 and TRBJ1-1 gives the full variable domain: GAGVSQSPSNKVTEKGKDVELRCDPISGHTALYWYRQSLGQGLEFLIYFQGNSAPDKSGLPSDRFSAERTGGSVSTLTIQRTQQEDSAVYLCASSPGQKNTEAFFGQGTRLTVV.

In this sample, this clone turned up a few times. The gene calls are TRBV4-1 and TRBJ2-1, with a possible D match to TRBD2 (5 bases). The V gene's germline CDR1 is MGHRA and CDR2 YSYEKL. This CDR3 spans 14 amino acids. V lost 3 bases and J lost 10, with 16 bases in between. CDR3 bases: TGCGCCAGCAGCCACCACGGAAAGCGGTTAGAGCAGTTCTTC. Protein product: CASSHHGKRLEQFF.

The chain uses TRBV12-5 and TRBJ1-5; no definite D call. The germline V gene encodes CDR1 LGHNT and CDR2 FRNRAP. The CDR3 spans 14 residues. Trimming took 6 bases from V and 6 from J, leaving 15 bases between them. The CDR3 protein is CASGLGGMRQPQHF. CDR3 nucleotides: TGTGCTAGTGGCCTGGGAGGGATGCGTCAGCCCCAGCATTTT.

This chain uses TRBV23-1 with TRBJ2-4; D is unclear. TRBV23-1 is classed as an ORF, of uncertain function. This CDR3 comprises 13 residues. Trimming took off 8 bases at V and 4 bases at J, with 12 bases between the two ends. The CDR3 loop reads CASQPRPKNIQYF. The DNA of the CDR3 is TGCGCCAGCCAACCAAGACCAAAAAACATTCAGTACTTC.

The chain carries TRBV7-2 and TRBJ2-1; TRBD2 matches at 15 bases. This CDR3 is 17 amino acids long. V lost 2 bases and J lost 4; bases outside the gene matches: 3. Germline loops: CDR1 SGHTA, CDR2 FQGNSA. CDR3 protein: CASSLQGLAGGYNEQFF. The CDR3 bases are TGTGCCAGCAGCTTACAGGGACTAGCGGGGGGATACAATGAGCAGTTCTTC.

As DNA, the CDR3 is TGTGCCAGCAGTTTCCCCCAAAGCGTGAGGAAGGATGGCTACACCTTC. Translated: CASSFPQSVRKDGYTF. V gene TRBV28 combines with J gene TRBJ1-2; no reliable D call. The CDR3 contains 16 residues. The germline V and J ends were trimmed by 3 bases and 6 bases, with 20 bases remaining between them. The V gene's germline CDR1 is MDHEN and CDR2 SYDVKM.

The chain carries TRBV30 and TRBJ1-1; no reliable D call. This CDR3 region has 14 residues. CDR1 is GTSNPN, CDR2 SVGIG, per germline (reference sequence). V was clipped by 1 base and J by 3 bases, with 12 bases between them. The CDR3 sequence is CAWSARRIDTEAFF. The CDR3 coding sequence is TGTGCCTGGAGTGCAAGGCGCATCGACACTGAAGCTTTCTTT.

This clone was recorded only once. The CDR3, as DNA: TGTGCCAGCAGTTTAACGGGGGGGCAATGGGAGCAGTTCTTC. Its protein is CASSLTGGQWEQFF. The chain combines TRBV7-9 with TRBJ2-1, with TRBD2 matching 8 bases. V shed 6 bases, J shed 10 bases, and the junction held 11 bases outside the gene matches. Germline values: CDR1 SEHNR, CDR2 FQNEAQ (reference sequence). The length of the CDR3 is 14 residues. Looking up the rest from reference TRBV7-9 and TRBJ2-1 gives the full variable domain: DTGVSQNPRHKITKRGQNVTFRCDPISEHNRLYWYRQTLGQGPEFLTYFQNEAQLEKSRLLSDRFSAERPKGSFSTLEIQRTEQGDSAMYLCASSLTGGQWEQFFGPGTRLTVL.

This rearrangement joins TRBV28 to TRBJ1-2, with TRBD1 identical over 9 bases. The germline V gene encodes CDR1 MDHEN and CDR2 SYDVKM. The CDR3 consists of 15 residues. J lost 4 bases, V lost 5 bases, and 8 bases had no gene match. The CDR3 DNA sequence: TGTGCCAGCAGTGTGGGGACAGGGTTGATCTATGGCTACACCTTC. Its translation: CASSVGTGLIYGYTF.

This sequence joins TRBV30 and TRBJ1-2; 10 positions match TRBD1. This CDR3 contains 12 residues. V shed 4 bases, J shed 6 bases, and the junction held 2 bases outside the gene matches. Germline CDR1 and CDR2: GTSNPN and SVGIG (reference sequence). The chain's CDR3 is CAWMDRGDGYTF. The CDR3 DNA is TGTGCCTGGATGGACAGGGGGGATGGCTACACCTTC. Supplemented by reference TRBV30 and TRBJ1-2, the full variable domain reads SQTIHQWPATLVQPVGSPLSLECTVEGTSNPNLYWYRQAAGRGLQLLFYSVGIGQISSEVPQNLSASRPQDRQFILSSKKLLLSDSGFYLCAWMDRGDGYTFGSGTRLTVV.

This rearrangement joins TRBV9 to TRBJ2-2; D remains unclear. CDR1 is SGDLS, CDR2 YYNGEE, per germline. V gave up 7 bases and J gave up 2 bases, with 12 bases separating them. The CDR3 extends over 14 amino acids. The CDR3 loop is CASQQNPNTGELFF. The CDR3 region has the DNA TGTGCCAGCCAACAGAACCCTAACACCGGGGAGCTGTTTTTT.

CDR3 residues: CAISSGYSNQPQHF. In DNA, the CDR3 is TGTGCCATCAGTTCAGGGTATAGCAATCAGCCCCAGCATTTT. The chain links TRBV10-3 to TRBJ1-5; perhaps TRBD1 as D (5 bases). Germline CDR1 and CDR2: ENHRY and SYGVKD. V was pared by 5 bases and J by 0 bases, with 8 bases between. This CDR3 contains 14 residues.

The chain uses TRBV11-3 and TRBJ2-7; TRBD1 matches at 7 bases. The CDR3 is made up of 15 amino acids. CDR1 SGHNT and CDR2 YENEEA come from the germline V gene. Trimming at V came to 5 bases and at J to 2 bases, leaving 9 bases not matched to a gene. The CDR3 region is CASSPGSRGPYEQYF. In nucleotides, the CDR3 is TGTGCCAGCAGCCCAGGGAGTAGGGGGCCCTACGAGCAGTACTTC.

The chain couples TRBV6-5 to TRBJ2-1; TRBD1 agrees at 10 bases. This CDR3 spans 15 amino acids. The J segment lost 1 base and the V segment lost 7 bases, leaving 4 bases of the junction unmatched. Germline CDR1 MNHEY, CDR2 SVGAGI. The CDR3 loop reads CASTPGQGSYNEQFF. The CDR3 DNA reads TGTGCCAGCACCCCGGGACAGGGGTCCTACAATGAGCAGTTCTTC.

This chain links TRBV29-1 with TRBJ1-6; 9 bases agree with TRBD1. The CDR3 has 14 residues. The germline V gene has CDR1 SQVTM and CDR2 ANQGSEA. The junction had 2 bases not matched to a gene; V was cut back by 5 bases and J by 3 bases. The CDR3: CSVRTGDYNSPLHF. The CDR3 DNA follows: TGCAGCGTTAGGACAGGGGACTATAATTCACCCCTCCACTTT.

This clone was detected only a few times. The rearrangement joins TRBV25-1 to TRBJ2-5; D gene ambiguous. There are 15 residues in the CDR3. V was trimmed by 1 base and J by 0 bases, leaving 9 bases between them. CDR1 is MGHDK, CDR2 SYGVNS, per germline. The CDR3 bases are TGTGCCAGCAGTGAATTTATGGCTAACCAAGAGACCCAGTACTTC. It specifies CASSEFMANQETQYF.

The rearrangement links TRBV7-2 to TRBJ2-2, with TRBD1 matching over 10 bases. The V segment lost 6 bases and the J segment 4 bases; nucleotides outside the gene matches: 2. The length of the CDR3 is 14 residues. Germline CDR1 SGHTA, CDR2 FQGNSA. This chain's CDR3 is CASSRDRGTGELFF. DNA for the CDR3: TGTGCCAGCAGTAGGGACAGGGGCACCGGGGAGCTGTTTTTT.

This clone occurred a few times. The J gene is TRBJ2-7, the V gene TRBV7-3, with D uncertain. The CDR3 length is 13 residues. Trimming removed 1 base from V and 6 bases from J, with 10 bases in between. CDR1 SGHTA and CDR2 FQGTGA come from the germline V gene. The CDR3 region has the DNA TGTGCCAGCAGCTTAAACATGTTTGGCGAGCAGTACTTC. It translates to CASSLNMFGEQYF.

CDR3 loop: CASSPGLAGGLIFNNEQFF. In DNA, the CDR3 is TGTGCCAGCAGCCCTGGACTAGCGGGAGGGCTGATATTCAACAATGAGCAGTTCTTC. This chain joins TRBV6-2 or TRBV6-3 and TRBJ2-1; 15 positions match TRBD2. J lost 5 bases, V lost 6 bases, and 14 bases had no gene match. Per germline, CDR1 MNHEY and CDR2 SVGEGT. This CDR3 is built from 19 residues.

This rearrangement joins TRBV7-2 to TRBJ2-2; D is unclear. This CDR3 is built from 16 residues. Germline lookup yields CDR1 SGHTA and CDR2 FQGNSA. V was cut by 2 bases and J by 1 base, with 11 bases left in between. The CDR3 reads CASSLSRTLNTGELFF. The CDR3, as DNA: TGTGCCAGCAGCTTAAGTCGTACCCTGAACACCGGGGAGCTGTTTTTT.

This chain links TRBV7-2 with TRBJ1-2; no definite D call. The V and J ends lost 5 bases and 4 bases respectively, with 20 bases between them. The CDR3 extends over 16 amino acids. The germline CDR1 and CDR2 sequences are SGHTA and FQGNSA. The CDR3 loop reads CASSPVGPESSYGYTF. The CDR3 region has the DNA TGTGCCAGCAGCCCAGTTGGACCCGAATCTTCCTATGGCTACACCTTC.

The chain combines TRBV24-1 with TRBJ1-2; tentatively, D is TRBD1 (6 bases). Per germline, CDR1 KGHDR and CDR2 SFDVKD. This CDR3 comprises 18 residues. Trimming removed 1 base at V and 8 bases at J, with 25 bases between. The CDR3 protein is CATSDFREVRAGVCGYTF. The CDR3 DNA reads as TGTGCCACCAGTGATTTTAGGGAAGTACGGGCAGGGGTATGCGGCTACACCTTC.

This chain joins TRBV2 and TRBJ2-7, with TRBD1 identical over 7 bases. Germline V CDR1 and CDR2: SNHLY, FYNNEI. This CDR3 is 16 amino acids long. Unmatched junction bases numbered 13, after V lost 6 bases and J lost 2 bases. The CDR3 is CASSERQGRGTYEQYF. The CDR3 region has the DNA TGTGCCAGCAGCGAGAGACAGGGTAGGGGCACCTACGAGCAGTACTTC.

The chain is built from TRBV6-5 and TRBJ2-5; 8 bases align to TRBD1. This CDR3 region has 15 residues. Germline lookup yields CDR1 MNHEY and CDR2 SVGAGI. J was trimmed by 7 bases and V by 6 bases; bases with no gene match: 13. The DNA of the CDR3 is TGTGCCAGCAGCACCGGACAGGGTACGATCAGGACCCAGTACTTC. Translation gives CASSTGQGTIRTQYF.

The chain uses TRBV5-1 and TRBJ2-7; TRBD2 is a possible D gene (7 bases). Trimming stripped 4 bases from V and 1 base from J, with 15 bases between. Per germline, CDR1 SGHRS and CDR2 YFSETQ. This CDR3 is 15 amino acids long. CDR3 sequence: CASSKGGRYSYEQYF. For the CDR3, the DNA is TGCGCCAGCAGCAAGGGGGGGCGCTATTCCTACGAGCAGTACTTC.